Listed below are T cell receptor beta chains from one sample, sequenced in a study of metastatic and nonmetastatic thyroid tumors. TCRdb reanalyzed the PCR reads via MiXCR. The profile shows over 6,000 clones, roughly 27% of them singletons. Material: adjacent normal tissue. Receptor source: a female donor with papillary thyroid cancer or a benign thyroid nodule (not recorded which). Some clones in this sample may be carry-over from other donors' samples. CDR3s include the opening cysteine and the closing phenylalanine or tryptophan. D genes are given only for firm matches. The size of a clone is reported for some rows only, either as once, few or many, or as a class for expanded clones.

D: TRBD1; size: NA; V: TRBV20-1; J: TRBJ2-3; CDR3: CSARDDRGSPDTQYF; DNA: TGCAGTGCGCGCGACGACAGGGGGTCGCCAGATACGCAGTATTTT
D: NA; size: few; V: TRBV6-7; J: TRBJ1-2; CDR3: CASSLGDKQDYGYTF; DNA: TGTGCCAGCAGCTTAGGGGACAAGCAGGACTATGGCTACACCTTC
D: TRBD1; size: NA; V: TRBV27; J: TRBJ2-1; CDR3: CASSRTGYNEQFF; DNA: TGTGCCAGCAGTCGGACAGGGTACAATGAGCAGTTCTTC
D: NA; size: NA; V: TRBV28; J: TRBJ1-2; CDR3: CASKLGGQGSSYGYTF; DNA: TGTGCCAGCAAACTCGGTGGGCAGGGGAGTAGCTATGGCTACACCTTC
D: NA; size: few; V: TRBV20-1; J: TRBJ2-2; CDR3: CSAIGQLNTGELFF; DNA: TGCAGCGCCATTGGACAGCTAAACACCGGGGAGCTGTTTTTT
D: NA; size: medium-sized; V: TRBV20-1; J: TRBJ2-7; CDR3: CSARGPGGGYEQYF; DNA: TGCAGTGCTAGAGGCCCTGGGGGAGGATACGAGCAGTACTTC
D: NA; size: few; V: TRBV2; J: TRBJ1-5; CDR3: CASSGGLGVSNQPQHF; DNA: TGTGCCAGCAGTGGGGGGTTGGGGGTGAGCAATCAGCCCCAGCATTTT
D: NA; size: few; V: TRBV12-3/TRBV12-4; J: TRBJ2-1; CDR3: CASRTAANEQFF; DNA: TGTGCCAGCAGGACCGCCGCCAATGAGCAGTTCTTC
D: TRBD1; size: medium-sized; V: TRBV6-8; J: TRBJ1-6; CDR3: CASSHNVRRGFAQSYNSPLHF; DNA: TGTGCCAGCAGTCACAACGTCCGCAGGGGGTTCGCTCAGTCCTATAATTCACCCCTCCACTTT
D: NA; size: few; V: TRBV6-1; J: TRBJ1-1; CDR3: CASTGTARDTEAFF; DNA: TGTGCCAGCACCGGGACGGCCAGGGACACTGAAGCTTTCTTT
D: TRBD2; size: NA; V: TRBV7-9; J: TRBJ2-7; CDR3: CASSKREKYEQYF; DNA: TGTGCCAGCAGCAAGCGGGAGAAGTACGAGCAGTACTTC
D: NA; size: few; V: TRBV27; J: TRBJ1-5; CDR3: CASSRILGENQPQHF; DNA: TGTGCCAGCAGCCGTATCCTGGGGGAAAATCAGCCCCAGCATTTT